The 11 T cell receptor beta chains given below trace back to one sample, sequenced in a study of identical twins. TCRdb passed the 5' RACE reads through MiXCR, listing each CDR3 protein once. Here the sample spans hundreds of thousands of distinct CDR3 sequences, 5.5% to 7.5% being singletons. The sequenced material came from naive T cells sorted from blood. These receptors originate from a man aged 18 to 35 in good health.

This clonotype was picked up many times. The chain uses TRBV7-9 and TRBJ2-1, with TRBD2 matching over 15 bases. The junction had 4 bases not matched to a gene; V was cut back by 3 bases and J by 4 bases. Germline CDR1 reads SEHNR; CDR2 reads FQNEAQ (reference sequence). There are 17 residues in the CDR3. This chain's CDR3 is CASSLGLAGGIYNEQFF. The CDR3 DNA reads TGTGCCAGCAGCTTGGGACTAGCGGGAGGAATATACAATGAGCAGTTCTTC.

The V and J genes are TRBV7-9 and TRBJ2-1, with D possibly being TRBD2 (6 bases). CDR1 SEHNR and CDR2 FQNEAQ come from the germline V gene (reference sequence). V dropped 6 bases and J dropped 7 bases, with 13 bases sitting between them. The CDR3 spans 13 residues. For the CDR3, the DNA is TGTGCCAGCAGGATGGTGGGGGGTAATGAGCAGTTCTTC. Its protein is CASRMVGGNEQFF.

This clonotype has only a few counts. The DNA for the CDR3 is TGTGCCACCAGAGACTTTACGGGACCAAGTCCCAATGAGCAGTTCTTC. This gives the protein CATRDFTGPSPNEQFF. The chain has TRBV15 and TRBJ2-1; D tentatively fits TRBD1 or TRBD2 (5 bases each). The ends were cut back, 6 bases at V and 6 bases at J, with 21 bases in the middle. This CDR3 is built from 16 residues. Germline assignment: CDR1 LNHNV and CDR2 YYDKDF (reference sequence).

CDR3 DNA: TGCGCCAGCAGCCCTCTTGAGAGCGGGATTTCCTACAATGAGCAGTTCTTC. This translates into CASSPLESGISYNEQFF. The chain employs TRBV4-1 and TRBJ2-1, with 7 positions matching TRBD2. Germline V gene sequence: CDR1 MGHRA, CDR2 YSYEKL. J was trimmed by 1 base and V by 4 bases; bases with no gene match: 10. The CDR3 covers 17 residues.

This clonotype has just a few counts. The chain joins TRBV6-2 or TRBV6-3 to TRBJ1-2; D unresolved. CDR3 length equals 12 residues. Germline V gene data show CDR1 as MNHEY and CDR2 as SVGEGT. V was clipped by 6 bases and J by 4 bases, with 9 bases between them. The CDR3 here is CASSQVLYGYTF. The CDR3 DNA follows: TGTGCCAGCAGCCAAGTGCTCTATGGCTACACCTTC.

In its sample, this clonotype was seen a few times. The J gene is TRBJ2-2, the V gene TRBV7-8; 10 bases line up with TRBD2. V was pared by 5 bases and J by 2 bases, with 14 bases of the junction left unmatched. The V gene's germline CDR1 is SGHVS and CDR2 FQNEAQ. This CDR3 spans 19 amino acids. This CDR3 reads CASSPSGRSGRANTGELFF. The CDR3 DNA is TGTGCCAGCAGCCCCTCGGGTCGGAGCGGGAGGGCCAACACCGGGGAGCTGTTTTTT.

This clonotype was detected a few times. This chain connects TRBV29-1 to TRBJ2-5; TRBD1 aligns across 7 bases. Trimming at V came to 2 bases and at J to 4 bases, leaving 4 bases not matched to a gene. The length of the CDR3 is 13 residues. CDR1 is SQVTM, CDR2 ANQGSEA, per germline. This CDR3 is CSVETGVRETQYF. The CDR3 nucleotides are TGCAGCGTTGAAACAGGGGTTCGAGAGACCCAGTACTTC.

This clonotype appeared many times. CDR3 in amino acids: CASTGQGGYEKLFF. The CDR3 DNA follows: TGTGCCAGCACCGGACAGGGCGGGTATGAAAAACTGTTTTTT. The V call is TRBV25-1, the J call TRBJ1-4; TRBD1 matches 8 bases. Germline CDR1 reads MGHDK; CDR2 reads SYGVNS. V dropped 7 bases and J dropped 6; count of bases not matched to a gene: 7. This CDR3 spans 14 amino acids. The whole variable domain, remainder taken from reference TRBV25-1 and TRBJ1-4, is EADIYQTPRYLVIGTGKKITLECSQTMGHDKMYWYQQDPGMELHLIHYSYGVNSTEKGDLSSESTVSRIRTEHFPLTLESARPSHTSQYLCASTGQGGYEKLFFGSGTQLSVL.

In its sample, this clonotype was seen a few times. The rearrangement links TRBV3-1 to TRBJ2-2, with 8 positions matching TRBD2. The ends lost 1 base at V and 0 bases at J; junction bases unmatched: 1. CDR1 and CDR2 from the germline V gene are LGHDT and YNNKEL (reference sequence). The CDR3 runs 16 residues. CDR3 DNA sequence: TGTGCCAGCAGCCAAGTGACTAGCGCGAACACCGGGGAGCTGTTTTTT. This gives the protein CASSQVTSANTGELFF. Combining the CDR3 with reference TRBV3-1 and TRBJ2-2 gives the whole variable domain DTAVSQTPKYLVTQMGNDKSIKCEQNLGHDTMYWYKQDSKKFLKIMFSYNNKELIINETVPNRFSPKSPDKAHLNLHINSLELGDSAVYFCASSQVTSANTGELFFGEGSRLTVL.

J is TRBJ1-1 and V is TRBV6-5, with 9 bases that match TRBD1. Germline CDR1 MNHEY, CDR2 SVGAGI. The CDR3 consists of 16 residues. Trimming at V came to 2 bases and at J to 3 bases, leaving 7 bases not matched to a gene. The CDR3 here is CASSYATGGPDTEAFF. The CDR3 nucleotides are TGTGCCAGCAGTTACGCCACAGGGGGCCCGGACACTGAAGCTTTCTTT.

This clonotype was counted many times. The J gene is TRBJ2-5, the V gene TRBV7-8; D may be TRBD2 (5 bases). V was pared by 1 base and J by 5 bases, with 11 bases between. CDR3 length equals 14 residues. CDR1 is SGHVS, CDR2 FQNEAQ, per germline. CDR3 loop: CASSLDYGGETQYF. The CDR3, as DNA: TGTGCCAGCAGCTTAGATTATGGAGGCGAGACCCAGTACTTC.